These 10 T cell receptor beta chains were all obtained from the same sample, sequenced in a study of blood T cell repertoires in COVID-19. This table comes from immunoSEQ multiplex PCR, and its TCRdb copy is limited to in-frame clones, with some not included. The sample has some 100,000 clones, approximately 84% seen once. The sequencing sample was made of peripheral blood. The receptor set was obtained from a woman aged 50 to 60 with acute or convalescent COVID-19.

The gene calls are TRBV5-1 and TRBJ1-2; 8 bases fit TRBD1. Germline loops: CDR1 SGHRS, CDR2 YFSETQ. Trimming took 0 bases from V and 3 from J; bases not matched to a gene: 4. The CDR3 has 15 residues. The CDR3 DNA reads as TGCGCCAGCAGCTTGGGACAGGGGAGGGACTATGGCTACACCTTC. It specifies CASSLGQGRDYGYTF.

In DNA, the CDR3 is TGCGCCAGCAGCCCCCAGTGGCAGGCGGATACGCAGTATTTT. Translated: CASSPQWQADTQYF. The chain is built from TRBV5-1 and TRBJ2-3; D call uncertain. This CDR3 is built from 14 residues. Trimming shortened V by 4 bases and J by 6 bases, and 15 bases separated the two germline ends. Germline CDR1 and CDR2: SGHRS and YFSETQ.

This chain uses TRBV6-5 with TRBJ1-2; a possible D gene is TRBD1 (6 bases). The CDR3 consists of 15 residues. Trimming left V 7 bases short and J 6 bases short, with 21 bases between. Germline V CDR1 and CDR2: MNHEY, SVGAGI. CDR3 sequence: CASIRPPGTKNGYTF. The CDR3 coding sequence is TGTGCCAGCATTCGGCCCCCCGGGACAAAGAATGGCTACACCTTC.

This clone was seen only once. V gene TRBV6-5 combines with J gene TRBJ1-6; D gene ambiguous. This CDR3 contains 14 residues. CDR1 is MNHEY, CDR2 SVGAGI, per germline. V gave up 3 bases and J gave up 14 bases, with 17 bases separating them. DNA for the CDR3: TGTGCCAGCAGTTATGGAGACCGGGATGTCACCCTCCACTTT. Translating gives CASSYGDRDVTLHF.

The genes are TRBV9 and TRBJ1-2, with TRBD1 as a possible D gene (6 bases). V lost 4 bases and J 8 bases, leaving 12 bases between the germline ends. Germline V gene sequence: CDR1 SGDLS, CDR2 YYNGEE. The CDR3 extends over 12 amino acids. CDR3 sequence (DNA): TGTGCCAGCAGCTTACAGGGTTACGGCTACACCTTC. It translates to CASSLQGYGYTF.

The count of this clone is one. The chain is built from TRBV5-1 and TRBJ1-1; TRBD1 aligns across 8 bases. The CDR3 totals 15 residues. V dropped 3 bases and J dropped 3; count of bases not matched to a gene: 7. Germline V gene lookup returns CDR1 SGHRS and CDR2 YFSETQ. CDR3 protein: CASSSGQGKDTEAFF. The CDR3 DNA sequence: TGCGCCAGCAGCTCCGGACAGGGAAAGGACACTGAAGCTTTCTTT.

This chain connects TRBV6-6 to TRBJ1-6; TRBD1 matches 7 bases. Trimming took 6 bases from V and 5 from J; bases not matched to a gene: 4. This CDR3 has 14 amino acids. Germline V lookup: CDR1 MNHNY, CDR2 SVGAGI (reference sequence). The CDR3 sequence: CASSLGQDNSPLHF. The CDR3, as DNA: TGTGCCAGCAGCCTCGGACAGGATAATTCACCCCTCCACTTT.

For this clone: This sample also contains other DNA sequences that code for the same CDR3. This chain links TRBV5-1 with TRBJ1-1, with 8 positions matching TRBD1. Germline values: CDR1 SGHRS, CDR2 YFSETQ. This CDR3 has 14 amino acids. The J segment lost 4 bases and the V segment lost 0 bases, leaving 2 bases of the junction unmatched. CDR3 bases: TGCGCCAGCAGCTTGGACACAGGGGGCACTGAAGCTTTCTTT. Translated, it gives CASSLDTGGTEAFF.

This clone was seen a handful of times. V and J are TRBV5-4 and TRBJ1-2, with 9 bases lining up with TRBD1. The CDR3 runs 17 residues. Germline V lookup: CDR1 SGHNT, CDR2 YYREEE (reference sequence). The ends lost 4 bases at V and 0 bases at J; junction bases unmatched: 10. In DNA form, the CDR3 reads TGTGCCAGCAGCACCGGGACAGGGCCTTCTTCTAACTATGGCTACACCTTC. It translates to CASSTGTGPSSNYGYTF.

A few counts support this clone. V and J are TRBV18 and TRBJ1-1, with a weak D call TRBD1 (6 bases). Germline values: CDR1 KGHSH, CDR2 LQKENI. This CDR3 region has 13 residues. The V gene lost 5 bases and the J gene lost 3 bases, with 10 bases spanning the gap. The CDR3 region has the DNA TGTGCCAGCTCAGACGGGACATACACTGAAGCTTTCTTT. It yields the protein CASSDGTYTEAFF.